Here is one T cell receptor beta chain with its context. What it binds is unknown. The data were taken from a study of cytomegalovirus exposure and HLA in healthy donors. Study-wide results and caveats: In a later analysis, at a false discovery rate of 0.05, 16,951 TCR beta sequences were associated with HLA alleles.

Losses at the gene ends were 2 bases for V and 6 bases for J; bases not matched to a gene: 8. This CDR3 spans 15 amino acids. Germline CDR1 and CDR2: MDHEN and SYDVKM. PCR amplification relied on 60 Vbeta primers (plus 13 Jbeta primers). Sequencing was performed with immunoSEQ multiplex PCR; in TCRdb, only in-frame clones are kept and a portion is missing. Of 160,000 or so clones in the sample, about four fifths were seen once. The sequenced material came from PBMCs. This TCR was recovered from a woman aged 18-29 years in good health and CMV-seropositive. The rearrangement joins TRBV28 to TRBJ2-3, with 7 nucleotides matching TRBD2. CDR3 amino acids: CASSLVGGGRDTQYF. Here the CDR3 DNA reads TGTGCCAGCAGTTTAGTGGGCGGGGGTAGGGATACGCAGTATTTT.